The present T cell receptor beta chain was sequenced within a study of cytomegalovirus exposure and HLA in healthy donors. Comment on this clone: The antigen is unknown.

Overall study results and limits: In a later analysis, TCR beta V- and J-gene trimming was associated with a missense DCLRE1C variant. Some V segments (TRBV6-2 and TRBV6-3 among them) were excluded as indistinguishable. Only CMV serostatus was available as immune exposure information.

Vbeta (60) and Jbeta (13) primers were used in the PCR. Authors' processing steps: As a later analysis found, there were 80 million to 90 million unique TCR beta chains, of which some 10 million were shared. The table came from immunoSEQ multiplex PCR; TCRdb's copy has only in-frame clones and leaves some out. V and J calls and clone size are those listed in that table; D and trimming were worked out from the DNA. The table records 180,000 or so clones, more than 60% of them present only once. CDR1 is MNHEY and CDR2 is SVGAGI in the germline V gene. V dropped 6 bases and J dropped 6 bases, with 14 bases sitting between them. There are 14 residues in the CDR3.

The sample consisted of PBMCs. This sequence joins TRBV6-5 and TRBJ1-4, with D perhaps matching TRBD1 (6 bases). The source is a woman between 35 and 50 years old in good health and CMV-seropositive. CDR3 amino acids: CASRPQGLYEKLFF. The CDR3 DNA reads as TGTGCCAGCAGGCCCCAGGGGTTGTATGAAAAACTGTTTTTT.